Below are 26 T cell receptor beta chains sequenced from a single sample in a study of blood T cell repertoires in COVID-19. TCRdb keeps only in-frame clones here, not all; method: immunoSEQ multiplex PCR. Here the sample spans around 190,000 clones, 75% to 85% being singletons. Input material: peripheral blood. These receptor sequences come from a woman between 40 and 50 years old with COVID-19, enrolled during active disease.

This chain uses TRBV30 with TRBJ2-3; weak D call: TRBD2 (6 bases). V was clipped by 2 bases and J by 6 bases, with 15 bases between them. CDR1 is GTSNPN and CDR2 is SVGIG in the germline V gene (reference sequence). The CDR3 runs to 14 residues. The DNA of the CDR3 is TGTGCCTGGAGTCGACTAGAAAGGAGCGATACGCAGTATTTT. Translating it yields CAWSRLERSDTQYF. The complete variable domain, with remaining parts taken from reference TRBV30 and TRBJ2-3, reads SQTIHQWPATLVQPVGSPLSLECTVEGTSNPNLYWYRQAAGRGLQLLFYSVGIGQISSEVPQNLSASRPQDRQFILSSKKLLLSDSGFYLCAWSRLERSDTQYFGPGTRLTVL.

V is TRBV7-2 and J is TRBJ1-1; tentatively, D is TRBD1 (5 bases). Trimming removed 4 bases at V and 4 bases at J, with 10 bases between. There are 13 residues in the CDR3. Germline values: CDR1 SGHTA, CDR2 FQGNSA. The CDR3 region has the DNA TGTGCCAGCAGCTCGGATAGGGGCACTGAAGCTTTCTTT. Encoded protein: CASSSDRGTEAFF.

This sequence joins TRBV7-9 and TRBJ2-7; TRBD2 might be the D (6 bases). The CDR3 extends over 15 amino acids. Per germline, CDR1 SEHNR and CDR2 FQNEAQ (reference sequence). The germline V and J ends were trimmed by 1 base and 4 bases, with 14 bases remaining between them. The CDR3 nucleotides are TGTGCCAGCAGCTTAGGGGGTGGGGCGGGATACGAGCAGTACTTC. Translating gives CASSLGGGAGYEQYF.

The chain links TRBV27 to TRBJ1-2, with TRBD1 matching 7 bases. There are 15 residues in the CDR3. The V segment lost 3 bases and the J segment 5 bases; nucleotides outside the gene matches: 9. Germline CDR1 MNHEY, CDR2 SMNVEV (reference sequence). In nucleotides, the CDR3 is TGTGCCAGCAGTTTCTATCAACAGGGGATTTATGGCTACACCTTC. It is translated as CASSFYQQGIYGYTF.

The CDR3 here is CASSHALTARTTEAFF. The CDR3 nucleotides read TGTGCCAGCAGCCACGCCTTAACAGCAAGAACAACTGAAGCTTTCTTT. This chain connects TRBV3-1 (or the pseudogene TRBV3-2) to TRBJ1-1; D gene unclear. Trimming removed 3 bases at V and 5 bases at J, with 19 bases between. The germline gives CDR1 LGHDT, CDR2 YNNKEL (reference sequence). The CDR3 totals 16 residues.

A word on this clone: Other nucleotide sequences from this sample produce the same CDR3. The CDR3 DNA sequence: TGCAGCGTTGGGCAGGGGCAGCCCCAGCATTTT. Translation gives CSVGQGQPQHF. V gene TRBV29-1 combines with J gene TRBJ1-5; tentatively, D is TRBD1 (6 bases). Germline lookup yields CDR1 SQVTM and CDR2 ANQGSEA. The CDR3 contains 11 residues. Trimming took off 4 bases at V and 7 bases at J, with 8 bases between the two ends.

As to this clone: The sample carries other DNA sequences with the same CDR3. J is TRBJ2-3 and V is TRBV18; 9 bases are a match to TRBD2. V lost 0 bases and J lost 1; bases outside the gene matches: 2. This CDR3 is 16 amino acids long. The germline CDR1 and CDR2 sequences are KGHSH and LQKENI. CDR3: CASSPPAGGGTDTQYF. In DNA, the CDR3 is TGTGCCAGCTCACCACCAGCGGGAGGCGGCACAGATACGCAGTATTTT.

The rearrangement links TRBV30 to TRBJ2-3, with 8 bases identical to TRBD2. The CDR3 has 13 amino acids. The J segment lost 4 bases and the V segment lost 3 bases, leaving 3 bases of the junction unmatched. The V gene's germline CDR1 is GTSNPN and CDR2 SVGIG (reference sequence). For the CDR3, the DNA is TGTGCCTGGAGCGGGGGGGCCGCAGATACGCAGTATTTT. Residues: CAWSGGAADTQYF.

The V and J genes are TRBV12-3 or TRBV12-4 and TRBJ1-1; 8 nucleotides line up with TRBD1. V gave up 5 bases and J gave up 9 bases; unmatched junction bases: 5. This CDR3 has 12 amino acids. CDR3 region: CASSAGTGQAFF. CDR3 nucleotides: TGTGCCAGCAGTGCCGGGACAGGACAAGCTTTCTTT.

The V and J genes are TRBV5-1 and TRBJ2-7, with 7 bases matching TRBD1. The CDR3 contains 14 residues. The J segment lost 5 bases and the V segment lost 0 bases, leaving 5 bases of the junction unmatched. Germline values: CDR1 SGHRS, CDR2 YFSETQ. CDR3 residues: CASSLGQGNDEQYF. The CDR3, as DNA: TGCGCCAGCAGCTTGGGACAGGGTAACGACGAGCAGTACTTC.

J is TRBJ1-5 and V is TRBV5-6; D is perhaps TRBD1 (5 bases). V lost 3 bases, J lost 7 bases, and 17 bases lay in between. The CDR3 contains 15 residues. Germline lookup yields CDR1 SGHDT and CDR2 YYEEEE. CDR3 in amino acids: CASSSSGAGMQPQHF. DNA for the CDR3: TGTGCCAGCAGCTCTTCCGGGGCGGGGATGCAGCCCCAGCATTTT.

This clone was seen once. The V call is TRBV6-6, the J call TRBJ2-7; no definite D call. V dropped 0 bases and J dropped 0 bases, with 9 bases sitting between them. The CDR3 contains 15 residues. Germline V gene sequence: CDR1 MNHNY, CDR2 SVGAGI (reference sequence). CDR3 nucleotide sequence: TGTGCCAGCAGTTACTCCGGAGCACACTCCTACGAGCAGTACTTC. Encoded protein: CASSYSGAHSYEQYF.

The rearrangement links TRBV7-9 to TRBJ1-1; 8 bases are shared with TRBD1. The CDR3 extends over 14 amino acids. Looked up from germline, CDR1 is SEHNR and CDR2 is FQNEAQ (reference sequence). Trimming took 2 bases from V and 3 from J; bases not matched to a gene: 2. DNA for the CDR3: TGTGCCAGCAGCTTAAACAGGGGGGACACTGAAGCTTTCTTT. Translating it yields CASSLNRGDTEAFF.

The V call is TRBV14, the J call TRBJ1-2; the match to TRBD1 covers 9 bases. With 3 bases clipped from V and 3 bases from J, the junction kept 2 bases outside the gene matches. This CDR3 has 14 residues. CDR1 SGHDN and CDR2 FVKESK come from the germline V gene. The CDR3 DNA is TGTGCCAGCAGCCACGGGACAGGGTACTATGGCTACACCTTC. Translated, it gives CASSHGTGYYGYTF.

The chain combines TRBV5-6 with TRBJ1-2; 7 bases map to TRBD1. With 3 bases clipped from V and 2 bases from J, the junction kept 7 bases outside the gene matches. CDR3 length: 15 residues. Germline V gene data show CDR1 as SGHDT and CDR2 as YYEEEE. In nucleotides, the CDR3 is TGTGCCAGCAGCTCCCGGACAGGTGACAACTATGGCTACACCTTC. This sequence encodes CASSSRTGDNYGYTF.

The CDR3 here is CASSEQGTVSRTQYF. The DNA for the CDR3 is TGTGCCAGCAGTGAGCAGGGGACAGTATCACGGACCCAGTACTTC. V gene TRBV2 combines with J gene TRBJ2-5; 7 bases are a match to TRBD1. V lost 3 bases to trimming and J lost 7 bases; unmatched junction nucleotides: 11. The CDR3 has 15 residues. CDR1 is SNHLY, CDR2 FYNNEI, per germline.

The gene calls are TRBV4-1 and TRBJ2-4, with D maybe TRBD1 (7 bases). Between the trimmed V and J ends, which lost 3 bases and 6 bases, there was a span of 18 bases. This CDR3 is built from 16 residues. Germline values: CDR1 MGHRA, CDR2 YSYEKL. The CDR3 region is CASSQASGGWRNIQYF. In nucleotides, the CDR3 is TGCGCCAGCAGCCAGGCATCAGGGGGGTGGAGAAACATTCAGTACTTC.

V and J are TRBV18 and TRBJ1-2; 7 bases agree with TRBD1. CDR1 is KGHSH and CDR2 is LQKENI in the germline V gene. The junction had 17 bases not matched to a gene; V was cut back by 1 base and J by 6 bases. The CDR3 is 18 amino acids. CDR3 residues: CASSPRSGDSIGSDGYTF. The CDR3 DNA is TGTGCCAGCTCACCACGCTCAGGGGACAGCATTGGATCCGATGGCTACACCTTC. Full variable domain (outside the CDR3, taken from reference TRBV18 and TRBJ1-2): NAGVMQNPRHLVRRRGQEARLRCSPMKGHSHVYWYRQLPEEGLKFMVYLQKENIIDESGMPKERFSAEFPKEGPSILRIQQVVRGDSAAYFCASSPRSGDSIGSDGYTFGSGTRLTVV.

The V call is TRBV5-1, the J call TRBJ2-2; 13 nucleotides match TRBD2. CDR1 is SGHRS and CDR2 is YFSETQ in the germline V gene. This CDR3 is built from 19 residues. The trim removed 2 bases at V and 5 bases at J, leaving 12 bases unmatched. The CDR3 loop reads CASSFLPTLAGGGTGELFF. The DNA for the CDR3 is TGCGCCAGCAGCTTCCTACCAACACTAGCGGGAGGGGGAACCGGGGAGCTGTTTTTT.

This clone has a handful of counts. The rearrangement links TRBV5-6 to TRBJ2-7; no definite D call. Between the trimmed V and J ends, which lost 4 bases and 2 bases, there was a span of 13 bases. CDR3 length: 14 residues. Germline V gene data show CDR1 as SGHDT and CDR2 as YYEEEE. CDR3 DNA sequence: TGTGCCAGCAGCGCCTTGAGTTTTGCCTACGAGCAGTACTTC. Protein sequence: CASSALSFAYEQYF.

The chain employs TRBV5-1 and TRBJ1-2; TRBD1 matches 8 bases. Germline values: CDR1 SGHRS, CDR2 YFSETQ. The V segment lost 4 bases and the J segment 1 base; nucleotides outside the gene matches: 3. This CDR3 comprises 14 residues. The CDR3 nucleotides are TGCGCCAGCAGCACGACAGGGGATAACTATGGCTACACCTTC. Encoded protein: CASSTTGDNYGYTF.

The V call is TRBV9, the J call TRBJ2-1; possibly TRBD2 for D (6 bases). Between the trimmed V and J ends, which lost 5 bases and 9 bases, there was a span of 21 bases. From germline, CDR1 is SGDLS and CDR2 YYNGEE. The CDR3 is 15 residues long. CDR3 region: CASRKGTLAGSEQFF. The CDR3 DNA reads as TGTGCCAGCAGGAAGGGGACCCTGGCCGGGAGTGAGCAGTTCTTC.

The rearrangement uses TRBV6-5 and TRBJ2-7, with TRBD2 as a possible D gene (6 bases). CDR3 size: 16 residues. Germline-derived CDR1 and CDR2 are MNHEY and SVGAGI. V was pared by 0 bases and J by 1 base, with 13 bases between. The CDR3 coding sequence is TGTGCCAGCAGTTACTCATTGTTGCGGGGTTCCTACGAGCAGTACTTC. It encodes CASSYSLLRGSYEQYF.

This clone was observed a few times. The chain is built from TRBV28 and TRBJ2-2, with 7 bases lining up with TRBD2. Germline CDR1 is MDHEN and CDR2 is SYDVKM. After removal of 2 bases from V and 0 bases from J, the junction contained 0 bases not matched to a gene. The CDR3 has 15 residues. The CDR3 region has the DNA TGTGCCAGCAGTTTAGGACTAGCGAACACCGGGGAGCTGTTTTTT. Its translation: CASSLGLANTGELFF.

This clone was picked up one time. For the CDR3, the DNA is TGTGCCAGCAAACCCACAGGGGGGGGAGGCTACACCTTC. Translated, it gives CASKPTGGGGYTF. The V call is TRBV7-6, the J call TRBJ1-2, with 8 bases lining up with TRBD1. The CDR3 runs 13 residues. After removal of 7 bases from V and 8 bases from J, the junction contained 9 bases not matched to a gene. Germline lookup yields CDR1 SGHVS and CDR2 FNYEAQ.

V usage is TRBV19 and J usage is TRBJ2-3; D ambiguous. The ends were cut back, 6 bases at V and 4 bases at J, with 14 bases in the middle. There are 14 residues in the CDR3. Germline V gives CDR1 LNHDA, CDR2 SQIVND (reference sequence). The CDR3 region is CASRRVFYADTQYF. DNA for the CDR3: TGTGCCAGTAGACGGGTCTTCTACGCAGATACGCAGTATTTT. The entire variable domain, with the rest obtained from reference TRBV19 and TRBJ2-3, is as follows: DGGITQSPKYLFRKEGQNVTLSCEQNLNHDAMYWYRQDPGQGLRLIYYSQIVNDFQKGDIAEGYSVSREKKESFPLTVTSAQKNPTAFYLCASRRVFYADTQYFGPGTRLTVL.